The 23 T cell receptor beta chains reported below all come from one sample, sequenced in a study of CD8+CD57+ T cells in acquired aplastic anemia. It was genomic DNA that served as the template for profiling TCR beta VDJ and CDR3. TCRdb reprocessed the reads via MiXCR and lists one record per CDR3 protein. The repertoire holds roughly 420,000 distinct CDR3 sequences, with 55% to 75% as singletons. The material sequenced was sorted CD4+, CD8+, or CD8+CD57+ T cells (not recorded which) from PBMCs. The receptor set was obtained from a human donor in good health, serving as a control.

As regards this clonotype: At one boundary the junction diverges from the germline segment, which might be a read error. This chain links TRBV12-3 or TRBV12-4 with TRBJ2-7, with D possibly being TRBD1 (5 bases). This CDR3 comprises 14 residues. As DNA, the CDR3 is TGTGCCAGCAGTTTACCAGGGCTCTCCTATGAGCAGTACTTC. It is translated as CASSLPGLSYEQYF.

On this clonotype: An end of the junction differs from the germline gene, which may be a read error. The rearrangement joins TRBV7-6 to TRBJ1-6; D not certain. Germline CDR1 and CDR2: SGHVS and FNYEAQ. This CDR3 has 14 amino acids. The chain's CDR3 is CASSQNRVDSTLHF. The CDR3 DNA sequence: TGTGCCAGCAGCCAAAATAGAGTAGATTCAACCCTGCACTTT.

The genes are TRBV7-2 and TRBJ1-1; no clear D. This CDR3 spans 15 amino acids. CDR1 SGHTA and CDR2 FQGNSA come from the germline V gene. Trimming pared 4 bases from V and 13 bases from J, leaving 25 bases between. The CDR3, as DNA: TGTGCCAGCAGCTCAACCGATCAGCCCCAGCATTTAGGTTTCTTT. It translates to CASSSTDQPQHLGFF.

Details on this clonotype: It may be a read error: a sequence one base away is much more abundant. The J gene is TRBJ2-7, the V gene TRBV4-3; D may be TRBD1 (6 bases). The CDR3 is made up of 14 amino acids. The germline gives CDR1 LGHNA, CDR2 YSLEER. The CDR3 nucleotides read TGCGCCAGCAGCCAAGGGACAGTAGCCTACGGGCAGTACTTC. The encoded protein is CASSQGTVAYGQYF.

Details on this clonotype: The DNA is omitted, as the CDR3 cannot be located on it reliably, and the CDR3 follows TCRdb's listing. This chain joins TRBV9 and TRBJ1-5; the table names TRBD1, a call not compared with the DNA. CDR1 is SGDLS, CDR2 YYNGEE, per germline. The CDR3 is 18 amino acids in total, end residues counted. The CDR3 protein is CASNELRAGHHAHQPQHF.

This clonotype has a count of ten or more. This chain joins TRBV19 and TRBJ2-1; D possibly matches TRBD1 or TRBD2 (5 bases each). The CDR3 is made up of 14 amino acids. V lost 7 bases, J lost 0 bases, and 10 bases lay in between. Germline values: CDR1 LNHDA, CDR2 SQIVND (reference sequence). CDR3 in amino acids: CASIGGSSYNEQFF. CDR3 coding DNA: TGTGCCAGTATTGGGGGATCCTCCTACAATGAGCAGTTCTTC. Combining the CDR3 with reference TRBV19 and TRBJ2-1 gives the whole variable domain DGGITQSPKYLFRKEGQNVTLSCEQNLNHDAMYWYRQDPGQGLRLIYYSQIVNDFQKGDIAEGYSVSREKKESFPLTVTSAQKNPTAFYLCASIGGSSYNEQFFGPGTRLTVL.

A single count supports this clonotype. This rearrangement joins TRBV20-1 to TRBJ2-7; tentative D call: TRBD1 (6 bases). Per germline, CDR1 DFQATT and CDR2 SNEGSKA (reference sequence). The V gene lost 5 bases and the J gene lost 0 bases, with 14 bases spanning the gap. The CDR3 sequence is 14 residues long. CDR3 nucleotide sequence: TGCAGTGCTCTGGGGCAGGGGAGCTCCTACGAGCAGTACTTC. Amino acids: CSALGQGSSYEQYF.

Worth noting for this clonotype: Its ends do not fully match the called genes, so a read error is possible. The J gene is TRBJ2-5, the V gene TRBV7-7; 8 nucleotides align to TRBD2. The CDR3 has 16 amino acids. The V gene's germline CDR1 is SSHAT and CDR2 FNYEAQ (reference sequence). CDR3 DNA: TGTGCTAGCAGCTTAGCGTTCGGGGGGGATCAAGAGACCCAGTACTTC. Protein product: CASSLAFGGDQETQYF.

The chain recombines TRBV11-2 with TRBJ2-5; D uncertain. Germline lookup yields CDR1 SGHAT and CDR2 FQNNGV. With 1 base removed from V and 5 bases from J, the gap between germline ends came to 11 bases. The length of the CDR3 is 14 residues. CDR3 residues: CASSLGTVDETQYF. The CDR3 DNA is TGTGCCAGCAGCTTAGGGACGGTCGATGAGACCCAGTACTTC.

This clonotype was counted many times. The chain is built from TRBV6-4 and TRBJ2-1; 12 bases align to TRBD1. The CDR3 extends over 16 amino acids. V lost 5 bases to trimming and J lost 8 bases; unmatched junction nucleotides: 10. Germline-derived CDR1 and CDR2 are MRHNA and SNTAGT. The CDR3 region is CASSSEGTGGWDEQFF. The CDR3 DNA sequence: TGTGCCAGCAGTAGCGAAGGGACAGGGGGCTGGGATGAGCAGTTCTTC.

V and J are TRBV5-1 and TRBJ2-5, with 13 bases identical to TRBD2. The length of the CDR3 is 14 residues. The germline V gene encodes CDR1 SGHRS and CDR2 YFSETQ. V shed 4 bases, J shed 5 bases, and the junction held 2 bases outside the gene matches. This CDR3 reads CASSTSGGAETQYF. The CDR3 DNA reads as TGCGCCAGCAGCACTAGCGGGGGGGCCGAGACCCAGTACTTC.

Turning to this clonotype: A read error may account for a junction end that differs from germline. The chain is built from TRBV7-3 and TRBJ2-1; D uncertain. The V gene's germline CDR1 is SGHTA and CDR2 FQGTGA. The CDR3 runs to 14 residues. This chain's CDR3 is CASSSRGAHKTQEF. The CDR3 bases are TGTGCCAGCAGCTCCCGAGGAGCGCATAAGACCCAGGAGTTC.

V is TRBV9 and J is TRBJ2-3; 8 bases fit TRBD1. Germline values: CDR1 SGDLS, CDR2 YYNGEE. V shed 3 bases, J shed 12 bases, and the junction held 15 bases outside the gene matches. The CDR3 runs to 15 residues. The chain's CDR3 is CASSAQTGANEKQYF. DNA of the CDR3: TGTGCCAGCAGCGCCCAGACAGGGGCTAATGAAAAACAGTATTTT.

Concerning this clonotype itself: One end of the junction varies from germline; a read error may be responsible. The gene calls are TRBV9 and TRBJ2-5, with 7 bases lining up with TRBD1. This CDR3 is built from 16 residues. CDR1 and CDR2 from the germline V gene are SGDLS and YYNGEE. The CDR3 loop reads CASSVGDRGGKESQYF. CDR3 DNA sequence: TGTGCCAGCAGCGTAGGAGACAGAGGGGGCAAAGAGTCCCAGTACTTC. Combining the CDR3 with reference TRBV9 and TRBJ2-5 gives the whole variable domain DSGVTQTPKHLITATGQRVTLRCSPRSGDLSVYWYQQSLDQGLQFLIQYYNGEERAKGNILERFSAQQFPDLHSELNLSSLELGDSALYFCASSVGDRGGKESQYFGPGTRLLVL.

This clonotype came up once. This chain links TRBV15 with TRBJ1-6; D is undetermined. Germline values: CDR1 LNHNV, CDR2 YYDKDF (reference sequence). The CDR3 is made up of 14 amino acids. V lost 4 bases to trimming and J lost 10 bases, with 14 bases between them. CDR3 region: CATSIGVVDSPLHF. The CDR3 DNA is TGTGCCACCAGCATTGGGGTAGTTGACTCACCCCTCCACTTT.

V gene TRBV5-1 combines with J gene TRBJ1-1; maybe TRBD1 (5 bases). The CDR3 runs 14 residues. The germline gives CDR1 SGHRS, CDR2 YFSETQ. The germline V and J ends were trimmed by 1 base and 6 bases, with 13 bases remaining between them. CDR3 sequence: CASSLSDNSAEAFF. The CDR3 DNA sequence: TGCGCCAGCAGCTTGTCGGACAATTCGGCTGAAGCTTTCTTT.

The chain recombines TRBV9 with TRBJ2-1; a weak D match, TRBD1 (6 bases). This CDR3 is built from 15 residues. CDR1 is SGDLS, CDR2 YYNGEE, per germline. The V gene lost 0 bases and the J gene lost 1 base, with 8 bases spanning the gap. The CDR3 is CASSVVDRSYNEQFF. The CDR3 DNA reads TGTGCCAGCAGCGTAGTCGACAGGTCCTACAATGAGCAGTTCTTC.

The chain uses TRBV20-1 and TRBJ1-5, with 8 bases aligning to TRBD1. V was clipped by 0 bases and J by 9 bases; unmatched bases: 7. Germline V CDR1 and CDR2: DFQATT, SNEGSKA (reference sequence). The CDR3 totals 14 residues. For the CDR3, the DNA is TGCAGTGCTAGAGATGGAGGACAGGGAAGGCCCCAGCATTTT. Its protein is CSARDGGQGRPQHF.

This chain connects TRBV11-3 to TRBJ2-1, with TRBD1 matching over 8 bases. Germline CDR1 and CDR2: SGHNT and YENEEA. The CDR3 totals 9 residues. With 9 bases clipped from V and 14 bases from J, the junction kept 3 bases outside the gene matches. In DNA form, the CDR3 reads TGTGCCAGAACGACAGGGGAGTTCTTC. Translated: CARTTGEFF.

The genes are TRBV9 and TRBJ2-3; 7 bases line up with TRBD1. Trimming at V came to 2 bases and at J to 2 bases, leaving 5 bases not matched to a gene. This CDR3 comprises 15 residues. CDR1 SGDLS and CDR2 YYNGEE come from the germline V gene. The CDR3 DNA reads TGTGCCAGCAGCGTGTCGGGACAGCACACAGATACGCAGTATTTT. The encoded protein is CASSVSGQHTDTQYF.

Of note for this clonotype: Given the absence of the conserved phenylalanine or tryptophan at the CDR3 end, a read error is likely. This rearrangement joins TRBV2 to TRBJ2-7; no firm D call. Per germline, CDR1 SNHLY and CDR2 FYNNEI. This CDR3 is built from 11 residues. CDR3 protein: CASMKPYDQYI. CDR3 DNA: TGTGCCAGTATGAAGCCCTACGATCAGTACATC.

This chain uses TRBV20-1 with TRBJ2-7, with 12 bases that match TRBD2. Germline V gene data show CDR1 as DFQATT and CDR2 as SNEGSKA (reference sequence). CDR3 length: 16 residues. With 5 bases clipped from V and 4 bases from J, the junction kept 12 bases outside the gene matches. CDR3 DNA: TGCAGTGCTCAACCCGGACTAGCGGGGACTTTTTACGAGCAGTACTTC. It translates to CSAQPGLAGTFYEQYF.

The chain employs TRBV7-9 and TRBJ1-3; D is ambiguous. V was trimmed by 5 bases and J by 6 bases, leaving 20 bases between them. The V gene's germline CDR1 is SEHNR and CDR2 FQNEAQ (reference sequence). CDR3 length: 16 residues. DNA for the CDR3: TGTGCCAGCAGCCGGTACGGGCGGACCGAACAAAACACCATATATTTT. Amino acid sequence: CASSRYGRTEQNTIYF.